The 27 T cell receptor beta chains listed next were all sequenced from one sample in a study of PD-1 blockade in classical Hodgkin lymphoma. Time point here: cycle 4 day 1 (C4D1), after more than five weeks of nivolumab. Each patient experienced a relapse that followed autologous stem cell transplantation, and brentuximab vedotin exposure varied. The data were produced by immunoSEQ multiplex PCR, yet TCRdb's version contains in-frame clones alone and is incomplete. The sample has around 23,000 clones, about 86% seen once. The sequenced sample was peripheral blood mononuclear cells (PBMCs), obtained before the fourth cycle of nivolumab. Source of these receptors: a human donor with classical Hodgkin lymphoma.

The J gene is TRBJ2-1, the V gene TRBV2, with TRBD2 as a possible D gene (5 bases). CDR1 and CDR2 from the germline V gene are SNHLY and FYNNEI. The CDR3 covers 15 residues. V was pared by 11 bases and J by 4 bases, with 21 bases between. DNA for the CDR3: TGTGCCTGTCCTCCCACGGGGTACCAGTACAATGAGCAGTTCTTC. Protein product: CACPPTGYQYNEQFF.

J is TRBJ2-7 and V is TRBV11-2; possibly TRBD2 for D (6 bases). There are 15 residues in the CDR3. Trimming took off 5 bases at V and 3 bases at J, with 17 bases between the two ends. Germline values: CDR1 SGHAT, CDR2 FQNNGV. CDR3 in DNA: TGTGCCAGCAGCGCTGGCGGGACGGCGTACTACGAGCAGTACTTC. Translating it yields CASSAGGTAYYEQYF. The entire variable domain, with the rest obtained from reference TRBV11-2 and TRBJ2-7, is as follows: EAGVAQSPRYKIIEKRQSVAFWCNPISGHATLYWYQQILGQGPKLLIQFQNNGVVDDSQLPKDRFSAERLKGVDSTLKIQPAKLEDSAVYLCASSAGGTAYYEQYFGPGTRLTVT.

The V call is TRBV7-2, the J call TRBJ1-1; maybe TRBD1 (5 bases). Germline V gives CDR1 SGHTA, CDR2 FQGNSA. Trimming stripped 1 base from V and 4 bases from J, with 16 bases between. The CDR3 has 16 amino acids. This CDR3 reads CASSLVVGGGGTEAFF. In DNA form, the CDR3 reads TGTGCCAGCAGCTTAGTAGTAGGCGGGGGGGGCACTGAAGCTTTCTTT.

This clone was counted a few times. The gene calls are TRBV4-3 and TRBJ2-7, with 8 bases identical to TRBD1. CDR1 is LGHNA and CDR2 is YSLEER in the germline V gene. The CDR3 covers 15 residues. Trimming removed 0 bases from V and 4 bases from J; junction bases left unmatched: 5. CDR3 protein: CASSQDLTGVYEQYF. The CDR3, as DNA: TGCGCCAGCAGCCAAGATCTGACAGGGGTTTACGAGCAGTACTTC.

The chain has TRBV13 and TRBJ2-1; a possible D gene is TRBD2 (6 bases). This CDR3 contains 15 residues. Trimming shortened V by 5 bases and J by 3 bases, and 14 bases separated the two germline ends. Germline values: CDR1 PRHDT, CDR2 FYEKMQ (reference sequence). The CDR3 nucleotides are TGTGCCAGCAGCCCCCTCAGGGAGGTCTACAATGAGCAGTTCTTC. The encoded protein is CASSPLREVYNEQFF.

CDR3 protein: CASSRSYADGYTF. CDR3 nucleotides: TGTGCCAGCAGTCGGTCATATGCTGACGGCTACACCTTC. The rearrangement uses TRBV2 and TRBJ1-2, with D uncertain. The CDR3 length is 13 residues. Per the germline V gene, CDR1 is SNHLY and CDR2 is FYNNEI. The germline V and J ends were trimmed by 5 bases and 8 bases, with 15 bases remaining between them.

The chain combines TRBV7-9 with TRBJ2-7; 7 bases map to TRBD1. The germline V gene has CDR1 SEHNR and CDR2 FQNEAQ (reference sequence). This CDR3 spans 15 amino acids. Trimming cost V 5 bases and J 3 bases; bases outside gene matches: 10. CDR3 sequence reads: CASSPSSDRVYEQYF. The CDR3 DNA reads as TGTGCCAGCAGCCCGTCGAGCGACAGGGTCTACGAGCAGTACTTC.

In DNA form, the CDR3 reads TGTGCCACATGGGGAGGTGCTAGCAATCAGCCCCAGCATTTT. Its translation: CATWGGASNQPQHF. V is TRBV19 and J is TRBJ1-5; D is ambiguous. Germline CDR1 reads LNHDA; CDR2 reads SQIVND (reference sequence). V was clipped by 10 bases and J by 0 bases, with 13 bases between them. CDR3 length: 14 amino acids. Filled out from reference TRBV19 and TRBJ1-5, the complete variable domain reads DGGITQSPKYLFRKEGQNVTLSCEQNLNHDAMYWYRQDPGQGLRLIYYSQIVNDFQKGDIAEGYSVSREKKESFPLTVTSAQKNPTAFYLCATWGGASNQPQHFGDGTRLSIL.

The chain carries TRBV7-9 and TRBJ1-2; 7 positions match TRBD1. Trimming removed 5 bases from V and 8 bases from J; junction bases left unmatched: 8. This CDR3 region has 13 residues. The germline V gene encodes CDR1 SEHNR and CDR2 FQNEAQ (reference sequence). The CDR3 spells CASSKDRPGGYTF. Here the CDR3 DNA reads TGTGCCAGCAGCAAGGACAGGCCTGGGGGCTACACCTTC.

CDR3 bases: TGTGCCAGCAGTTATTCGGACAGGGGGATCTCTTACGAGCAGTACTTC. Translation: CASSYSDRGISYEQYF. The rearrangement links TRBV6-5 to TRBJ2-7; 10 nucleotides match TRBD1. Germline loops: CDR1 MNHEY, CDR2 SVGAGI. V shed 3 bases, J shed 4 bases, and the junction held 9 bases outside the gene matches. The CDR3 has 16 amino acids.

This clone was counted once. The CDR3 spells CASSLATTNTEAFF. CDR3 nucleotide sequence: TGTGCCAGCAGCTTAGCGACCACGAACACTGAAGCTTTCTTT. The rearrangement uses TRBV11-1 and TRBJ1-1, with unresolved D. Germline V gene sequence: CDR1 SGHAT, CDR2 FQDESV (reference sequence). V was trimmed by 0 bases and J by 1 base, leaving 6 bases between them. This CDR3 spans 14 amino acids.

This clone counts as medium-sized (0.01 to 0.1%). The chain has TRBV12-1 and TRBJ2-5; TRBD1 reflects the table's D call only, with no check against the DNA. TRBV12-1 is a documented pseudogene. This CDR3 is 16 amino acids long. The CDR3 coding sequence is TGTGCCAGCAGCGTTTCCGGGACAGCCCTCGAAGAGACCCAGTACTTC. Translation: CASSVSGTALEETQYF.

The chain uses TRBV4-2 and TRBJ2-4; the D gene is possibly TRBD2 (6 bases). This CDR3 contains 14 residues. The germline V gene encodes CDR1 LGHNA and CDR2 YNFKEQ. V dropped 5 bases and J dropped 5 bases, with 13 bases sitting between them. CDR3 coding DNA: TGTGCCAGCAGCTCACGCGGGGCGGAAAACATTCAGTACTTC. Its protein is CASSSRGAENIQYF.

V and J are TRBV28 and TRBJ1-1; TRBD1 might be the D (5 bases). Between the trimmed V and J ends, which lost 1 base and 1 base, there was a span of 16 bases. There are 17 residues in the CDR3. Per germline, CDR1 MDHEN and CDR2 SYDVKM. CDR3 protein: CASSLFSGSQGNTEAFF. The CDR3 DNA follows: TGTGCCAGCAGTTTATTTTCAGGGAGTCAGGGGAACACTGAAGCTTTCTTT.

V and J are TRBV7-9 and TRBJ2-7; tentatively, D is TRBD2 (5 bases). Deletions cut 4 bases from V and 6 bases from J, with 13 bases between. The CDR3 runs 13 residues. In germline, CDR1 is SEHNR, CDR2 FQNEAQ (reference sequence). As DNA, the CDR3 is TGTGCCAGCAGCTGGGAGTGGACGGGCGAGCAGTACTTC. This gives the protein CASSWEWTGEQYF. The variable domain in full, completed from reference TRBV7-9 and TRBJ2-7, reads DTGVSQNPRHKITKRGQNVTFRCDPISEHNRLYWYRQTLGQGPEFLTYFQNEAQLEKSRLLSDRFSAERPKGSFSTLEIQRTEQGDSAMYLCASSWEWTGEQYFGPGTRLTVT.

Here the CDR3 reads CASSPTQGGGYNEQFF. The DNA of the CDR3 is TGTGCCAGCTCACCTACACAGGGAGGGGGATACAATGAGCAGTTCTTC. The J gene is TRBJ2-1, the V gene TRBV18; tentatively, D is TRBD2 (7 bases). Germline-derived CDR1 and CDR2 are KGHSH and LQKENI. The CDR3 contains 16 residues. V shed 3 bases and J shed 4 bases, with 16 bases lying between them.

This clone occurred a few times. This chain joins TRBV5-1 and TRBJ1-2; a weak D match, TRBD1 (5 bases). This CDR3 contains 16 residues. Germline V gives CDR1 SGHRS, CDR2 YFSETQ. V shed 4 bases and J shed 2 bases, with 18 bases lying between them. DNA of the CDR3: TGCGCCAGCAGCCTCGGCAGGGCCTGGACAAACTATGGCTACACCTTC. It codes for CASSLGRAWTNYGYTF.

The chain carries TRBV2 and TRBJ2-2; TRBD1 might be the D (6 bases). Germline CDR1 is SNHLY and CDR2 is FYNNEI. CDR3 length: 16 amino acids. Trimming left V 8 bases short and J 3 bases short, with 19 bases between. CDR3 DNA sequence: TGTGCCAGCTGGGTATTTGGACAGACCCACACCGGGGAGCTGTTTTTT. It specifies CASWVFGQTHTGELFF.

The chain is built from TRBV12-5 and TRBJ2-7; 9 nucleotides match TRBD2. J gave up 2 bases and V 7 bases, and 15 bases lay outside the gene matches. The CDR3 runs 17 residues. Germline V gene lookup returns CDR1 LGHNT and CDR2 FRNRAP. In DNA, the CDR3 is TGTGCTAGTGTTCTTCAACCGGGACTAGCCGGAACCTACGAGCAGTACTTC. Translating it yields CASVLQPGLAGTYEQYF.

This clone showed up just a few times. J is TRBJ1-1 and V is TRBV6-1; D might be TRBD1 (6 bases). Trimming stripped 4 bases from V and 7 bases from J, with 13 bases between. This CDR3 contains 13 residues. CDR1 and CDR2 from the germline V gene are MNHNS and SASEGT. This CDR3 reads CASSVRQEGEAFF. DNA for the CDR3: TGTGCCAGCAGTGTTCGACAGGAGGGTGAAGCTTTCTTT.

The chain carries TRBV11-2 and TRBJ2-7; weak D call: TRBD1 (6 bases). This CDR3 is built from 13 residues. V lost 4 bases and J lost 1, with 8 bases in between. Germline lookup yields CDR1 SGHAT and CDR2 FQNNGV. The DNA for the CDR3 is TGTGCCAGCAGCTGGACAGAATCCTACGAGCAGTACTTC. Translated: CASSWTESYEQYF.

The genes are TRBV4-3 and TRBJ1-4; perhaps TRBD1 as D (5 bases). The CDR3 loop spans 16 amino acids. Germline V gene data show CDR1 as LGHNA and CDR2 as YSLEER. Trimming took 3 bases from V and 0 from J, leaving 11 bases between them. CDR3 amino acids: CASSQDTFTTNEKLFF. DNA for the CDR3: TGCGCCAGCAGCCAGGACACCTTCACAACTAATGAAAAACTGTTTTTT.

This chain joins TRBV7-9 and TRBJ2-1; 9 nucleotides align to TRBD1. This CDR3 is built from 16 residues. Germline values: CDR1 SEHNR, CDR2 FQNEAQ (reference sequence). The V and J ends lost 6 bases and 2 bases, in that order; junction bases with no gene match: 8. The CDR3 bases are TGTGCCAGCAGATCTTCCGGGACAGGGACCTACAATGAGCAGTTCTTC. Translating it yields CASRSSGTGTYNEQFF.

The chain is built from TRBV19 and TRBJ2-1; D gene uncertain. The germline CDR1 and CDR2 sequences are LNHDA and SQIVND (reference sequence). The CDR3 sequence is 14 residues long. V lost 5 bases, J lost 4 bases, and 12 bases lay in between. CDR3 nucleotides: TGTGCCAGTAGTCCGACTGAAATGTACAATGAGCAGTTCTTC. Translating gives CASSPTEMYNEQFF.

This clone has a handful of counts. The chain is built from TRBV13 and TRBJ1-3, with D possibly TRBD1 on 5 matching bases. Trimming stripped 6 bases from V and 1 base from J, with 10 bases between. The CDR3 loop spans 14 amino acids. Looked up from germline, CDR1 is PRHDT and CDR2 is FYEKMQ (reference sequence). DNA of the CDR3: TGTGCCAGCAGGACCCAGGGATCTGGAAACACCATATATTTT. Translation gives CASRTQGSGNTIYF.

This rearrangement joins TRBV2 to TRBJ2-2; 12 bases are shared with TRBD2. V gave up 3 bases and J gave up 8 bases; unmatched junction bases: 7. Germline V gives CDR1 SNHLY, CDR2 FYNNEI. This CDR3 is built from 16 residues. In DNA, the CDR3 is TGTGCCAGCAGTGACCGACTAGCGGGGGCTGGGGGGGAGCTGTTTTTT. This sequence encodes CASSDRLAGAGGELFF.

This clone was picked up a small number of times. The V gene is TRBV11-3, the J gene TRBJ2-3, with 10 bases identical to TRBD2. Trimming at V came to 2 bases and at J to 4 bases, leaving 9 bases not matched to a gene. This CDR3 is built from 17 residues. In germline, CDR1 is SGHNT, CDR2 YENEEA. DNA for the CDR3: TGTGCCAGCAGCTTAAAAGAGCGGGGGGGCCTCTCAGATACGCAGTATTTT. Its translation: CASSLKERGGLSDTQYF. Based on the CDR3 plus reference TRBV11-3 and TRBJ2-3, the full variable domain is EAGVVQSPRYKIIEKKQPVAFWCNPISGHNTLYWYLQNLGQGPELLIRYENEEAVDDSQLPKDRFSAERLKGVDSTLKIQPAELGDSAVYLCASSLKERGGLSDTQYFGPGTRLTVL.